A single sample gave rise to the 21 T cell receptor beta chains below, sequenced in a study of blood T cell repertoires in COVID-19. Clones were read by immunoSEQ multiplex PCR, and TCRdb kept only the in-frame ones, dropping some. The table includes some 250,000 clones, roughly nine tenths detected once. Material for sequencing was PBMCs or T cells enriched from blood (not recorded which). The source is a human donor in a cohort exposed to, infected with or recovered from COVID-19 (not recorded which). The donor label of this sample is uncertain.

As regards this clone: The same CDR3 also results from other DNA sequences found in this sample. This chain links TRBV18 with TRBJ2-3; D is unclear. The CDR3 consists of 13 residues. The germline V gene has CDR1 KGHSH and CDR2 LQKENI. V gave up 3 bases and J gave up 0 bases, with 4 bases separating them. The CDR3: CASSPSSTDTQYF. The CDR3 DNA reads as TGTGCCAGCTCACCGAGCAGCACAGATACGCAGTATTTT.

J is TRBJ1-2 and V is TRBV14; D call uncertain. Germline CDR1 is SGHDN and CDR2 is FVKESK. Trimming took 5 bases from V and 8 from J, leaving 24 bases between them. The CDR3 sequence is 16 residues long. CDR3 sequence (DNA): TGTGCCAGCAGCAGAGGTTCGGGTGCGGCACCCTGGGGCTACACCTTC. This gives the protein CASSRGSGAAPWGYTF.

This chain links TRBV5-5 with TRBJ2-3, with D possibly matching TRBD2 (7 bases). The CDR3 length is 16 residues. V lost 2 bases and J lost 2, with 15 bases in between. Germline V gives CDR1 SGHKS, CDR2 YYEKEE (reference sequence). CDR3 protein: CASSFSSGDITDTQYF. The CDR3 coding sequence is TGTGCCAGCAGCTTTTCGAGCGGGGACATCACAGATACGCAGTATTTT.

This chain uses TRBV30 with TRBJ1-1; TRBD1 matches at 8 bases. The CDR3 runs to 13 residues. J lost 1 base, V lost 5 bases, and 3 bases had no gene match. Germline assignment: CDR1 GTSNPN and CDR2 SVGIG (reference sequence). CDR3 amino acids: CAWGTGGNTEAFF. In DNA form, the CDR3 reads TGTGCCTGGGGTACAGGGGGGAACACTGAAGCTTTCTTT. Supplemented by reference TRBV30 and TRBJ1-1, the full variable domain reads SQTIHQWPATLVQPVGSPLSLECTVEGTSNPNLYWYRQAAGRGLQLLFYSVGIGQISSEVPQNLSASRPQDRQFILSSKKLLLSDSGFYLCAWGTGGNTEAFFGQGTRLTVV.

A word on this clone: This sample includes further DNA sequences coding for the same CDR3. The chain is built from TRBV5-1 and TRBJ2-7; 8 bases match TRBD1. Germline loops: CDR1 SGHRS, CDR2 YFSETQ. The CDR3 extends over 13 amino acids. V lost 4 bases and J lost 4; bases outside the gene matches: 4. The CDR3 bases are TGCGCCAGCAGCCCAACAGGGGGTTACGAGCAGTACTTC. Translating gives CASSPTGGYEQYF. The full variable domain, with the rest looked up from reference TRBV5-1 and TRBJ2-7, is KAGVTQTPRYLIKTRGQQVTLSCSPISGHRSVSWYQQTPGQGLQFLFEYFSETQRNKGNFPGRFSGRQFSNSRSEMNVSTLELGDSALYLCASSPTGGYEQYFGPGTRLTVT.

V and J are TRBV15 and TRBJ2-3; 8 bases are shared with TRBD2. The CDR3 loop spans 13 amino acids. With 6 bases clipped from V and 10 bases from J, the junction kept 9 bases outside the gene matches. Germline V gene lookup returns CDR1 LNHNV and CDR2 YYDKDF (reference sequence). The CDR3 nucleotides are TGTGCCACCAGTTCTCGGGGGGGCATGGCGCAGTATTTT. This gives the protein CATSSRGGMAQYF.

The gene calls are TRBV4-3 and TRBJ1-2, with D uncertain. CDR3 size: 16 residues. Germline V gene data show CDR1 as LGHNA and CDR2 as YSLEER. V lost 2 bases and J 2 bases, leaving 15 bases between the germline ends. CDR3 sequence: CASSQQVRSENYGYTF. CDR3 nucleotides: TGCGCCAGCAGCCAACAGGTCAGGTCCGAAAACTATGGCTACACCTTC.

The count of this clone is one. The chain recombines TRBV30 with TRBJ1-1; D gene unclear. V lost 7 bases, J lost 5 bases, and 14 bases lay in between. The germline CDR1 and CDR2 sequences are GTSNPN and SVGIG (reference sequence). The CDR3 has 12 residues. The CDR3 here is CASKGGRTEAFF. CDR3 nucleotides: TGTGCCTCAAAGGGCGGGAGGACTGAAGCTTTCTTT.

As DNA, the CDR3 is TGTGCCAGCAGCTTTAACGACAGGGCCACTGAAGCTTTCTTT. Translating gives CASSFNDRATEAFF. The chain uses TRBV7-9 and TRBJ1-1; 7 positions agree with TRBD1. The CDR3 has 14 amino acids. Looked up from germline, CDR1 is SEHNR and CDR2 is FQNEAQ (reference sequence). Trimming removed 3 bases from V and 4 bases from J; junction bases left unmatched: 5.

V is TRBV7-2 and J is TRBJ2-7; D may be TRBD2 (6 bases). V lost 0 bases and J lost 3, with 9 bases in between. Germline-derived CDR1 and CDR2 are SGHTA and FQGNSA. The CDR3 totals 14 residues. DNA for the CDR3: TGTGCCAGCAGCTTAGCGGCGGGAAACTACGAGCAGTACTTC. Translating gives CASSLAAGNYEQYF.

The chain combines TRBV2 with TRBJ2-3; the match to TRBD2 covers 11 bases. This CDR3 has 20 amino acids. V was pared by 1 base and J by 0 bases, with 12 bases of the junction left unmatched. Germline V gene data show CDR1 as SNHLY and CDR2 as FYNNEI. In DNA, the CDR3 is TGTGCCAGCAGTGAAGAGGGAACTAGCGGGGGCCACTCTAGCACAGATACGCAGTATTTT. This encodes CASSEEGTSGGHSSTDTQYF.

This chain connects TRBV18 to TRBJ2-7; D not resolved. CDR1 KGHSH and CDR2 LQKENI come from the germline V gene. This CDR3 is built from 15 residues. Trimming pared 5 bases from V and 0 bases from J, leaving 14 bases between. The CDR3 loop is CASSYRQVTSYEQYF. In DNA, the CDR3 is TGTGCCAGCTCATACCGACAAGTCACCTCCTACGAGCAGTACTTC. Full variable domain (outside the CDR3, taken from reference TRBV18 and TRBJ2-7): NAGVMQNPRHLVRRRGQEARLRCSPMKGHSHVYWYRQLPEEGLKFMVYLQKENIIDESGMPKERFSAEFPKEGPSILRIQQVVRGDSAAYFCASSYRQVTSYEQYFGPGTRLTVT.

The rearrangement joins TRBV6-5 to TRBJ1-2, with D possibly being TRBD1 (5 bases). CDR3 length equals 14 residues. CDR1 and CDR2 from the germline V gene are MNHEY and SVGAGI. V dropped 6 bases and J dropped 3 bases, with 14 bases sitting between them. This chain's CDR3 is CASRPYQGDYGYTF. As DNA, the CDR3 is TGTGCCAGCAGACCCTATCAAGGGGACTATGGCTACACCTTC.

The chain carries TRBV7-2 and TRBJ2-2; TRBD2 agrees at 10 bases. This CDR3 is 15 amino acids long. The J segment lost 3 bases and the V segment lost 5 bases, leaving 3 bases of the junction unmatched. CDR1 is SGHTA, CDR2 FQGNSA, per germline. CDR3 amino acids: CASSLSGGDTGELFF. The CDR3 DNA is TGTGCCAGCAGCCTCAGCGGGGGGGACACCGGGGAGCTGTTTTTT.

Concerning this clone: The same CDR3 is also encoded by other DNA sequences in this sample. The gene calls are TRBV4-1 and TRBJ1-1; D call uncertain. The CDR3 is made up of 13 amino acids. V lost 1 base to trimming and J lost 1 base, with 4 bases between them. Germline lookup yields CDR1 MGHRA and CDR2 YSYEKL. DNA of the CDR3: TGCGCCAGCAGCCAAGGCGGGAACACTGAAGCTTTCTTT. The encoded protein is CASSQGGNTEAFF.

The rearrangement uses TRBV10-3 and TRBJ2-2; weak D call: TRBD2 (5 bases). Germline V gives CDR1 ENHRY, CDR2 SYGVKD. This CDR3 contains 14 residues. Trimming stripped 8 bases from V and 4 bases from J, with 14 bases between. CDR3 region: CAIGNRRSTGELFF. The CDR3 nucleotides are TGTGCCATCGGGAATCGGAGGAGCACCGGGGAGCTGTTTTTT.

The chain couples TRBV6-6 to TRBJ1-2; 7 nucleotides match TRBD1. The V segment lost 6 bases and the J segment 4 bases; nucleotides outside the gene matches: 14. CDR1 and CDR2 from the germline V gene are MNHNY and SVGAGI (reference sequence). The CDR3 is made up of 16 amino acids. As DNA, the CDR3 is TGTGCCAGCAGACAGATACAGGGGATGTACGGCTATGGCTACACCTTC. It specifies CASRQIQGMYGYGYTF.

The rearrangement joins TRBV5-4 to TRBJ2-3; 7 positions agree with TRBD1. The CDR3 runs 14 residues. Germline V CDR1 and CDR2: SGHNT, YYREEE (reference sequence). Germline trimming cut 3 bases from V and 8 bases from J; bases unmatched to any gene: 9. The CDR3 DNA follows: TGTGCCAGCAGCTCCGAATCAACAGGGGTTACGCAGTATTTT. It is translated as CASSSESTGVTQYF.

This chain uses TRBV5-4 with TRBJ2-3; no clear D. The CDR3 totals 15 residues. Germline CDR1 reads SGHNT; CDR2 reads YYREEE (reference sequence). Trimming removed 4 bases from V and 0 bases from J, with 12 bases in between. The CDR3 here is CASSLGPPSTDTQYF. CDR3 coding DNA: TGTGCCAGCAGCCTTGGGCCACCCAGCACAGATACGCAGTATTTT.

V and J are TRBV24-1 and TRBJ2-2; tentatively, D is TRBD2 (5 bases). This CDR3 spans 13 amino acids. Germline-derived CDR1 and CDR2 are KGHDR and SFDVKD. V was clipped by 5 bases and J by 5 bases, with 8 bases between them. The CDR3 sequence is CATSAEVTGELFF. The DNA of the CDR3 is TGTGCCACCAGTGCGGAGGTTACCGGGGAGCTGTTTTTT.

The rearrangement uses TRBV7-9 and TRBJ2-7; maybe TRBD2 (5 bases). Germline-derived CDR1 and CDR2 are SEHNR and FQNEAQ (reference sequence). The CDR3 has 11 amino acids. Trimming took off 3 bases at V and 11 bases at J, with 11 bases between the two ends. The CDR3 nucleotides read TGTGCCAGCAGCTTTGAGGGTCCGGAGTACTTC. Translated: CASSFEGPEYF.